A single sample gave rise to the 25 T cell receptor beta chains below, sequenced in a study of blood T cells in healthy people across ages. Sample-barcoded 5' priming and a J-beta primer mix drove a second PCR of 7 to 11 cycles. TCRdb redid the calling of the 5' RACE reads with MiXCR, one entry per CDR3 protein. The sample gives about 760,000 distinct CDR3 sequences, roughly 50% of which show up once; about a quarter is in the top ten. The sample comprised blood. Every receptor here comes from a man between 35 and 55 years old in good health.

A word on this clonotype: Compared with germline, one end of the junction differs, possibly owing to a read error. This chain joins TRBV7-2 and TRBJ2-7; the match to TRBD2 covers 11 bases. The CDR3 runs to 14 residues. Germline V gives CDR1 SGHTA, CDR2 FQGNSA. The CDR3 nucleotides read TGTGCCAGCAGCGACGCCTCTAGCGGGAGGCCTACCGGGTTC. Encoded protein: CASSDASSGRPTGF.

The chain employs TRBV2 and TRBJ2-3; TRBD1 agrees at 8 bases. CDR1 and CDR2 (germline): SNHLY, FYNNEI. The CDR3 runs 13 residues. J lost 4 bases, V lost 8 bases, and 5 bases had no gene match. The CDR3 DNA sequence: TGTGCCAGCCAGACAGGGGTTTCAGATACGCAGTATTTT. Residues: CASQTGVSDTQYF.

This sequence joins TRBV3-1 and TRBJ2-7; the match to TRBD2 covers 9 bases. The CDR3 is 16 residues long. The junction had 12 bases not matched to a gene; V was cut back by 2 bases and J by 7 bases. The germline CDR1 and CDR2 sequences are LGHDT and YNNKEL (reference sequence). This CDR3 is CASSQRLSGGNNEQYF. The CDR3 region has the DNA TGTGCCAGCAGCCAAAGGCTGAGCGGGGGGAACAATGAGCAGTACTTC.

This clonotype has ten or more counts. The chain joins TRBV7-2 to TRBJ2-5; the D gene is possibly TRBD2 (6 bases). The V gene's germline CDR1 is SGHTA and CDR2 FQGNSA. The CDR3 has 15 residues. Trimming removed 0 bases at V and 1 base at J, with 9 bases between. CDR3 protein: CASSLAVGGQETQYF. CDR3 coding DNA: TGTGCCAGCAGCTTAGCGGTGGGAGGCCAAGAGACCCAGTACTTC.

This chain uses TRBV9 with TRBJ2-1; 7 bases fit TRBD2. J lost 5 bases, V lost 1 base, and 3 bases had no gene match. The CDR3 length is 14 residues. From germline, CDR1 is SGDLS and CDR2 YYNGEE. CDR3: CASSVWDYNNEQFF. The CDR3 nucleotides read TGTGCCAGCAGCGTATGGGACTACAACAATGAGCAGTTCTTC.

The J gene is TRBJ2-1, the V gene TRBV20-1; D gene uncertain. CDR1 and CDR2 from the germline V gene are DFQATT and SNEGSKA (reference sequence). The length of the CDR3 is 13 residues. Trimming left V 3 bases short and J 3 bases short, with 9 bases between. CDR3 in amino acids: CSASGLGYNEQFF. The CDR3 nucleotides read TGCAGTGCTAGCGGTTTAGGCTACAATGAGCAGTTCTTC.

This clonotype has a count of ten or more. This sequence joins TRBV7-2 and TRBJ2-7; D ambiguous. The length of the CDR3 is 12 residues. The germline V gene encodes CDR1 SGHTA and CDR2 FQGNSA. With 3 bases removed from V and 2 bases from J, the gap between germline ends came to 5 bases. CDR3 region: CASSFITYEQYF. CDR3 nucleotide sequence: TGTGCCAGCAGCTTCATCACCTACGAGCAGTACTTC.

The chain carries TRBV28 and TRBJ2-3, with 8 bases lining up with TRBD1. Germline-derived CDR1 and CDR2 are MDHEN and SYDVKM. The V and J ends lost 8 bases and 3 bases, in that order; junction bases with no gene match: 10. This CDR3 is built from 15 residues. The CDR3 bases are TGTGCCAGCGGAGATCAGGACAGGGAGACAGATACGCAGTATTTT. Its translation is CASGDQDRETDTQYF.

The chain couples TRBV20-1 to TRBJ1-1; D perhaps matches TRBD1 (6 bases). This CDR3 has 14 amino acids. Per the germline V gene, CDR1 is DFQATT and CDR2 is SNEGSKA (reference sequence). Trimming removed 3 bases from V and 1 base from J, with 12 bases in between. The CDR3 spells CSASMGTTNTEAFF. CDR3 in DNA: TGCAGTGCTAGTATGGGGACAACGAACACTGAAGCTTTCTTT.

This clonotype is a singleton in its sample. In DNA, the CDR3 is TGCAGCGTTGAAGAGTATAGCAATCAGCCCCAGCATTTT. Translation: CSVEEYSNQPQHF. The chain couples TRBV29-1 to TRBJ1-5; D unresolved. V was trimmed by 0 bases and J by 0 bases, leaving 3 bases between them. This CDR3 region has 13 residues. CDR1 and CDR2 (germline): SQVTM, ANQGSEA.

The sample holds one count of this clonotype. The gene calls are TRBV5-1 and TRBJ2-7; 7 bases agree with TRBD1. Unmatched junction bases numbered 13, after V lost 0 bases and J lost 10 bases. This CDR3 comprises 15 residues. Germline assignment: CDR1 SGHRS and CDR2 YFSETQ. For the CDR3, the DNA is TGCGCCAGCAGCTTGGTCGGACAGGATTCAGAGGCCCAGTACTTC. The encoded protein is CASSLVGQDSEAQYF.

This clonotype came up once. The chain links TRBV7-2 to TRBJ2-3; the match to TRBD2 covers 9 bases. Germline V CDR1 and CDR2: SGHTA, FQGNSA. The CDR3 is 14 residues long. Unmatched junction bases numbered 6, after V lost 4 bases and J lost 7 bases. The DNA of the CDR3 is TGTGCCAGCAGCTCCGCGGGGGGGGTTAATACGCAGTATTTT. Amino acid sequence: CASSSAGGVNTQYF.

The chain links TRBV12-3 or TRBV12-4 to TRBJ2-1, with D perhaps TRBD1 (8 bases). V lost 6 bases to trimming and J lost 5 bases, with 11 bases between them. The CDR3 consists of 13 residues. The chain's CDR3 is CASRQGGNNEQFF. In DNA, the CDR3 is TGTGCCAGCAGACAGGGGGGGAACAATGAGCAGTTCTTC.

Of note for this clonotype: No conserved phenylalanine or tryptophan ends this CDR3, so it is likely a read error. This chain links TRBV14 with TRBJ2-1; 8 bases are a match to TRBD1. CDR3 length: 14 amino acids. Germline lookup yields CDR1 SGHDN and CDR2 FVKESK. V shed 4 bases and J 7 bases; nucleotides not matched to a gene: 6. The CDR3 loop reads CASSPATGGNEQFC. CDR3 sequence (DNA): TGTGCCAGCAGCCCCGCTACAGGGGGAAATGAGCAGTTCTGC.

The CDR3: CSARDVPSGTTYEQYF. In DNA form, the CDR3 reads TGCAGTGCTAGAGATGTCCCTAGCGGGACTACCTACGAGCAGTACTTC. The V and J genes are TRBV20-1 and TRBJ2-7; 9 bases fit TRBD2. V trimming: 0 bases; J trimming: 2 bases; junction bases outside the gene matches: 8. Germline V gene data show CDR1 as DFQATT and CDR2 as SNEGSKA (reference sequence). CDR3 length equals 16 residues.

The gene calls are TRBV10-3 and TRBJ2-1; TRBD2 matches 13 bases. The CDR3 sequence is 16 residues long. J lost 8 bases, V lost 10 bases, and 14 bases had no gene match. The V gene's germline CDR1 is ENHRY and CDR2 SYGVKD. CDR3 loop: CATTGTSGMSGDEQFF. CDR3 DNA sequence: TGTGCCACAACTGGGACTAGCGGGATGTCCGGCGATGAGCAGTTCTTC.

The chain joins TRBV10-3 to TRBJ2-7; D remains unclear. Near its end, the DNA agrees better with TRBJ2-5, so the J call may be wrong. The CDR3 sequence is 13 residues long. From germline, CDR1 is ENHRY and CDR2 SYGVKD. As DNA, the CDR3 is TGTGCCATCAGTGGATCCCATGGGGAGACCCAGTACTTC. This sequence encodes CAISGSHGETQYF.

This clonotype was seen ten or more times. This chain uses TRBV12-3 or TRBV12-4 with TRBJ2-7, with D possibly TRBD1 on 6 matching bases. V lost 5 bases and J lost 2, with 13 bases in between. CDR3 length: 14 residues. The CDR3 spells CASSPQDSAYEQYF. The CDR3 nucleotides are TGTGCCAGCAGTCCCCAGGACAGCGCCTACGAGCAGTACTTC.

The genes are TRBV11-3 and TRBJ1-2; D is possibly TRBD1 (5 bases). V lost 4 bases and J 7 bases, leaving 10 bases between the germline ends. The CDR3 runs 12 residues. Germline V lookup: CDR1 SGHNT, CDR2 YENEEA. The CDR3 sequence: CASSSGSSGYTF. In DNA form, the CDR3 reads TGTGCCAGCAGCTCAGGGTCGTCTGGCTACACCTTC.

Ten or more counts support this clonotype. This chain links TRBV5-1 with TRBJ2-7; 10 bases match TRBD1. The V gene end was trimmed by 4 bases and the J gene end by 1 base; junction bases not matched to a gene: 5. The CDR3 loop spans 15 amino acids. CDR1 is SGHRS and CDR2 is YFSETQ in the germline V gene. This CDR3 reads CASSDRDRGSYEQYF. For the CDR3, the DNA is TGCGCCAGCAGCGACCGGGACAGGGGATCCTACGAGCAGTACTTC. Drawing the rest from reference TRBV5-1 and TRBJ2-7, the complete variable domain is KAGVTQTPRYLIKTRGQQVTLSCSPISGHRSVSWYQQTPGQGLQFLFEYFSETQRNKGNFPGRFSGRQFSNSRSEMNVSTLELGDSALYLCASSDRDRGSYEQYFGPGTRLTVT.

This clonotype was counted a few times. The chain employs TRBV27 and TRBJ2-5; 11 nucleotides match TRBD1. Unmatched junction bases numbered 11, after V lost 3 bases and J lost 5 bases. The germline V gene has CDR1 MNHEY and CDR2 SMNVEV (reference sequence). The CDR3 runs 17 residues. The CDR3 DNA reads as TGTGCCAGCAGTTTGATCTCCGGGACAGGGGGATCGGAGACCCAGTACTTC. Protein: CASSLISGTGGSETQYF.

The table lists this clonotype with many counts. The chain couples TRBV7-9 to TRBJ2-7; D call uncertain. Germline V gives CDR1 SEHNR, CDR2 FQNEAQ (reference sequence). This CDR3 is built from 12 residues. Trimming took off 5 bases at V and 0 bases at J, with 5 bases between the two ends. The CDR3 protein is CASSQSSYEQYF. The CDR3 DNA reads TGTGCCAGCAGCCAGAGCTCCTACGAGCAGTACTTC.

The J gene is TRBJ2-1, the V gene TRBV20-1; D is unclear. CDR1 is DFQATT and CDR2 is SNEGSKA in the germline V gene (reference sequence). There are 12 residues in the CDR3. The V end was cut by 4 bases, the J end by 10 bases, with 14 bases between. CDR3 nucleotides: TGCAGTGCTATCCCAGACCTCGGCGAGCAGTTCTTC. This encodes CSAIPDLGEQFF.

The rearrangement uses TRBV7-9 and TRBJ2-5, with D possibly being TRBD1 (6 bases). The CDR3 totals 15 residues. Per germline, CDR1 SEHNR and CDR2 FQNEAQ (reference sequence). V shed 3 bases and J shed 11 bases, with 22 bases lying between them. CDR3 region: CASSFDAGLEGEQYF. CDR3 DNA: TGTGCCAGCAGCTTCGACGCCGGACTCGAGGGGGAGCAGTACTTC.

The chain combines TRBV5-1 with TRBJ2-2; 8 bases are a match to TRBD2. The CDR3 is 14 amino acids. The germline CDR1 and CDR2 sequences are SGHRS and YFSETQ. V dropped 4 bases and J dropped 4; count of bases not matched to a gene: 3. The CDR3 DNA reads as TGCGCCAGCAGCCAGACTAGCGCCACCGGGGAGCTGTTTTTT. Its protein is CASSQTSATGELFF.